These T cell receptor beta chains were read from a single sample in a study of cytomegalovirus exposure and HLA in healthy donors. Sequencing was performed with immunoSEQ multiplex PCR; in TCRdb, only in-frame clones are kept and a portion is missing. The data show under 140,000 clones, more than 75% seen once. The sequenced sample was PBMCs. The receptors were gathered from a man aged 35 to 55 in good health and CMV-seronegative. Both conserved end residues are part of each CDR3. Each record gives: J gene, clone size, V gene, D gene, CDR3 protein, CDR3 DNA. D genes are given only for firm matches. Size is stated for part of the rows, as once, few or many counts, or as a class when the clone is expanded.

j_call: TRBJ1-6; clone_size: NA; v_call: TRBV7-2; d_call: TRBD1; cdr3_aa: CASSHGDRDNSPLHF; cdr3_nt: TGTGCCAGCAGCCATGGGGACAGAGATAATTCACCCCTCCACTTT
j_call: TRBJ2-1; clone_size: NA; v_call: TRBV6-5; d_call: NA; cdr3_aa: CATRTLQNEQFF; cdr3_nt: TGTGCCACCCGCACTTTACAGAATGAGCAGTTCTTC
j_call: TRBJ1-4; clone_size: NA; v_call: TRBV28; d_call: NA; cdr3_aa: CASSLSGAHRELFF; cdr3_nt: TGTGCCAGCAGTTTAAGCGGGGCCCATCGGGAACTGTTTTTT
j_call: TRBJ2-5; clone_size: NA; v_call: TRBV6-6; d_call: NA; cdr3_aa: CASRLLAGETQYF; cdr3_nt: TGTGCCAGCAGGCTACTAGCCGGGGAGACCCAGTACTTC
j_call: TRBJ2-5; clone_size: once; v_call: TRBV27; d_call: TRBD1; cdr3_aa: CASSLMGQQETQYF; cdr3_nt: TGTGCCAGCAGTTTAATGGGACAGCAAGAGACCCAGTACTTC
j_call: TRBJ1-2; clone_size: NA; v_call: TRBV28; d_call: TRBD1; cdr3_aa: CASSHRGRKYGYTF; cdr3_nt: TGTGCCAGCAGTCACAGGGGAAGAAAGTATGGCTACACCTTC
j_call: TRBJ2-1; clone_size: NA; v_call: TRBV29-1; d_call: NA; cdr3_aa: CSTTPGTASGQFF; cdr3_nt: TGCAGCACAACTCCCGGGACTGCCTCGGGGCAGTTCTTC
j_call: TRBJ2-7; clone_size: NA; v_call: TRBV5-1; d_call: NA; cdr3_aa: CASSLAKVQGIVSYEQYF; cdr3_nt: TGCGCCAGCAGCTTGGCCAAGGTGCAGGGGATTGTCTCCTACGAGCAGTACTTC
j_call: TRBJ2-7; clone_size: NA; v_call: TRBV30; d_call: NA; cdr3_aa: CAWSQGGYEQYF; cdr3_nt: TGTGCCTGGAGTCAGGGGGGTTACGAGCAGTACTTC
j_call: TRBJ1-1; clone_size: NA; v_call: TRBV5-1; d_call: TRBD1; cdr3_aa: CASSLHGTGETEAFF; cdr3_nt: TGCGCCAGCAGCCTGCACGGGACAGGGGAAACTGAAGCTTTCTTT
j_call: TRBJ2-2; clone_size: NA; v_call: TRBV28; d_call: NA; cdr3_aa: CASSFSWTGELFF; cdr3_nt: TGTGCCAGCAGTTTTAGTTGGACCGGGGAGCTGTTTTTT
j_call: TRBJ1-1; clone_size: NA; v_call: TRBV4-2; d_call: NA; cdr3_aa: CASSQDSPKNTEAFF; cdr3_nt: TGTGCCAGCAGCCAAGACTCACCTAAGAACACTGAAGCTTTCTTT
j_call: TRBJ2-5; clone_size: NA; v_call: TRBV9; d_call: NA; cdr3_aa: CASSLRGVGKETQYF; cdr3_nt: TGTGCCAGCAGCCTCCGAGGCGTGGGTAAAGAGACCCAGTACTTC
j_call: TRBJ1-2; clone_size: NA; v_call: TRBV9; d_call: NA; cdr3_aa: CASKRNGYTF; cdr3_nt: TGTGCCAGCAAGCGGAATGGCTACACCTTC
j_call: TRBJ1-2; clone_size: once; v_call: TRBV18; d_call: TRBD1; cdr3_aa: CASSLQTGDYGYTF; cdr3_nt: TGTGCCAGCTCCCTACAGACAGGGGACTATGGCTACACCTTC